One and the same sample provided the 22 T cell receptor beta chains below, sequenced in a study of control samples from healthy donors and cancer patients (dated by TCRdb to the early 2020s). The library was prepared using the immunoSEQ multiplex PCR assay. Drawn from immuneACCESS, this table holds only the in-frame rearrangements with V and J called that TCRdb kept. Clones are partly lost; checked studies trace under half to an unresolved V gene and leave the rest unexplained. The sample table records over 150,000 clones; 90% to 95% of these occur just once. The ten top clones hold 1.3% of the sample. Sequencing input: blood. These receptors were taken from a woman aged 18-29 years in good health.

This chain uses TRBV2 with TRBJ2-1, with a weak D call TRBD2 (5 bases). Germline V CDR1 and CDR2: SNHLY, FYNNEI. The V gene lost 7 bases and the J gene lost 9 bases, with 22 bases spanning the gap. This CDR3 comprises 15 residues. The CDR3 bases are TGTGCCAGCACCCTAACGGGATATGACGGTACTGAGCAGTTCTTC. Residues: CASTLTGYDGTEQFF.

The rearrangement uses TRBV2 and TRBJ1-3, with a weak D call TRBD1 (5 bases). V was trimmed by 2 bases and J by 7 bases, leaving 12 bases between them. This CDR3 has 14 residues. Per the germline V gene, CDR1 is SNHLY and CDR2 is FYNNEI. The CDR3 spells CASSERQFVNTIYF. The CDR3 region has the DNA TGTGCCAGCAGTGAAAGACAGTTTGTGAACACCATATATTTT.

The V call is TRBV9, the J call TRBJ1-2, with 8 bases fitting TRBD1. The CDR3 contains 15 residues. V gave up 0 bases and J gave up 7 bases; unmatched junction bases: 8. Looked up from germline, CDR1 is SGDLS and CDR2 is YYNGEE. The CDR3 spells CASSVEPGGLGGYTF. In DNA, the CDR3 is TGTGCCAGCAGCGTAGAGCCAGGGGGCCTGGGTGGCTACACCTTC.

The chain combines TRBV11-2 with TRBJ2-1; 10 bases match TRBD1. V was pared by 3 bases and J by 9 bases, with 8 bases of the junction left unmatched. This CDR3 spans 15 amino acids. CDR1 SGHAT and CDR2 FQNNGV come from the germline V gene. The DNA of the CDR3 is TGTGCCAGCAGCTTTCTCCCGGGACAGGGGATTGAGCAGTTCTTC. This gives the protein CASSFLPGQGIEQFF.

The rearrangement uses TRBV11-3 and TRBJ1-2, with D possibly TRBD1 on 6 matching bases. The CDR3 is 16 residues long. V lost 0 bases and J 0 bases, leaving 11 bases between the germline ends. Germline lookup yields CDR1 SGHNT and CDR2 YENEEA. As DNA, the CDR3 is TGTGCCAGCAGCTTAGATCCAGGGGATTCTAACTATGGCTACACCTTC. This translates into CASSLDPGDSNYGYTF.

CDR3 in DNA: TGTGCCAGCAGTGAACTTCAGGAGGGCGAAAAACTGTTTTTT. Translation gives CASSELQEGEKLFF. The chain employs TRBV25-1 and TRBJ1-4; no clear D. The CDR3 totals 14 residues. Trimming took 2 bases from V and 8 from J, leaving 12 bases between them. Germline-derived CDR1 and CDR2 are MGHDK and SYGVNS. Looking up the rest from reference TRBV25-1 and TRBJ1-4 gives the full variable domain: EADIYQTPRYLVIGTGKKITLECSQTMGHDKMYWYQQDPGMELHLIHYSYGVNSTEKGDLSSESTVSRIRTEHFPLTLESARPSHTSQYLCASSELQEGEKLFFGSGTQLSVL.

The chain uses TRBV7-2 and TRBJ2-3, with 13 bases that match TRBD2. CDR1 and CDR2 (germline): SGHTA, FQGNSA. The CDR3 sequence is 15 residues long. With 1 base clipped from V and 9 bases from J, the junction kept 4 bases outside the gene matches. The DNA for the CDR3 is TGTGCCAGCAGCTTAGTGGGGACTAGCGGGGTCACGCAGTATTTT. This translates into CASSLVGTSGVTQYF.

This clone appeared a single time. The chain links TRBV28 to TRBJ2-5; 8 bases are shared with TRBD1. CDR1 is MDHEN and CDR2 is SYDVKM in the germline V gene. J gave up 5 bases and V 8 bases, and 10 bases lay outside the gene matches. The CDR3 has 14 residues. CDR3: CASWGTGGPETQYF. The CDR3 DNA reads as TGTGCCAGCTGGGGGACAGGAGGGCCGGAGACCCAGTACTTC.

The chain has TRBV9 and TRBJ2-5; TRBD1 or TRBD2 may be the D gene (5 bases each). CDR1 and CDR2 (germline): SGDLS, YYNGEE. The V gene lost 2 bases and the J gene lost 7 bases, with 15 bases spanning the gap. The CDR3 loop spans 14 amino acids. DNA of the CDR3: TGTGCCAGCAGCGTCGGGGCAGACATACGGACCCAGTACTTC. Its translation: CASSVGADIRTQYF.

The chain joins TRBV5-4 to TRBJ2-3; 7 bases match TRBD1. Trimming removed 6 bases from V and 0 bases from J; junction bases left unmatched: 4. From germline, CDR1 is SGHNT and CDR2 YYREEE (reference sequence). CDR3 length: 14 residues. CDR3 loop: CASTRDSSTDTQYF. The CDR3 DNA reads TGTGCCAGCACTCGGGACAGTAGCACAGATACGCAGTATTTT.

The chain is built from TRBV24-1 and TRBJ2-5; D remains ambiguous. CDR3 length: 14 residues. Per germline, CDR1 KGHDR and CDR2 SFDVKD. Trimming removed 5 bases at V and 4 bases at J, with 13 bases between. The CDR3 sequence: CATSVNTGGETQYF. In DNA form, the CDR3 reads TGTGCCACCAGTGTTAACACGGGTGGAGAGACCCAGTACTTC.

This CDR3 reads CATSPQGQYYGYTF. DNA for the CDR3: TGTGCCACCAGCCCCCAGGGGCAGTACTATGGCTACACCTTC. The gene calls are TRBV15 and TRBJ1-2; possible D gene TRBD1, 6 bases. Germline V gene data show CDR1 as LNHNV and CDR2 as YYDKDF (reference sequence). CDR3 length: 14 residues. V was trimmed by 5 bases and J by 3 bases, leaving 13 bases between them.

The rearrangement links TRBV7-9 to TRBJ1-3; D not certain. Per germline, CDR1 SEHNR and CDR2 FQNEAQ (reference sequence). V was shortened by 0 bases and J by 0 bases, with 9 bases between the two germline ends. This CDR3 comprises 16 residues. CDR3 in DNA: TGTGCCAGCAGCTTAGCGCTGTCGGGCTCTGGAAACACCATATATTTT. It yields the protein CASSLALSGSGNTIYF.

The chain links TRBV9 to TRBJ1-2, with D maybe TRBD1 (6 bases). CDR1 is SGDLS and CDR2 is YYNGEE in the germline V gene. The CDR3 extends over 16 amino acids. The V gene lost 3 bases and the J gene lost 2 bases, with 17 bases spanning the gap. The CDR3 nucleotides are TGTGCCAGCAGCGGCCGGGGGCCCAGGGGAAACTATGGCTACACCTTC. This gives the protein CASSGRGPRGNYGYTF.

This chain connects TRBV23-1 to TRBJ2-1; D remains ambiguous. TRBV23-1 is identified as an open reading frame with a role that is uncertain. V lost 5 bases to trimming and J lost 0 bases, with 14 bases between them. The CDR3 sequence is 16 residues long. CDR3 nucleotides: TGCGCCAGCAGTAAGATGGACGAGTTCTCCTACAATGAGCAGTTCTTC. Its translation: CASSKMDEFSYNEQFF.

The chain recombines TRBV19 with TRBJ2-7; unclear D gene. V gave up 5 bases and J gave up 5 bases, with 7 bases separating them. This CDR3 is built from 11 residues. Germline CDR1 LNHDA, CDR2 SQIVND (reference sequence). CDR3 sequence (DNA): TGTGCCAGTAGTTCTCAGAACGAGCAGTACTTC. It codes for CASSSQNEQYF. Full variable domain (outside the CDR3, taken from reference TRBV19 and TRBJ2-7): DGGITQSPKYLFRKEGQNVTLSCEQNLNHDAMYWYRQDPGQGLRLIYYSQIVNDFQKGDIAEGYSVSREKKESFPLTVTSAQKNPTAFYLCASSSQNEQYFGPGTRLTVT.

This clone was seen a handful of times. The genes are TRBV3-1 (or the pseudogene TRBV3-2) and TRBJ1-3; TRBD1 might be the D (5 bases). Germline V gene lookup returns CDR1 LGHDT and CDR2 YNNKEL (reference sequence). The CDR3 is 14 residues long. V was clipped by 0 bases and J by 7 bases, with 10 bases between them. The CDR3 is CASSQDGGSNTIYF. The CDR3 DNA sequence: TGTGCCAGCAGCCAAGATGGGGGGAGCAACACCATATATTTT.

J is TRBJ1-2 and V is TRBV15; perhaps TRBD1 as D (5 bases). This CDR3 has 15 amino acids. V was trimmed by 1 base and J by 1 base, leaving 10 bases between them. Germline assignment: CDR1 LNHNV and CDR2 YYDKDF (reference sequence). For the CDR3, the DNA is TGTGCCACCAGCAGAGTCCTCGGGGGTAACTATGGCTACACCTTC. This encodes CATSRVLGGNYGYTF.

The rearrangement joins TRBV2 to TRBJ1-4; no reliable D call. The V gene's germline CDR1 is SNHLY and CDR2 FYNNEI. V was shortened by 6 bases and J by 0 bases, with 11 bases between the two germline ends. The CDR3 is 15 residues long. The CDR3 protein is CASRLDRATNEKLFF. The DNA of the CDR3 is TGTGCCAGCAGATTGGACCGAGCAACTAATGAAAAACTGTTTTTT.

The count of this clone is one. V usage is TRBV19 and J usage is TRBJ1-4; unclear D gene. Germline assignment: CDR1 LNHDA and CDR2 SQIVND (reference sequence). The CDR3 totals 15 residues. V dropped 3 bases and J dropped 4 bases, with 12 bases sitting between them. The CDR3 reads CASSMRAGDNEKLFF. In DNA, the CDR3 is TGTGCCAGTAGTATGAGGGCCGGAGATAATGAAAAACTGTTTTTT.

The CDR3 bases are TGTGCCAGCAGTTACTCAGAGAGAGGGTCAGGCAATCAGCCCCAGCATTTT. Translating it yields CASSYSERGSGNQPQHF. The rearrangement joins TRBV6-2 or TRBV6-3 to TRBJ1-5, with no clear D. V was shortened by 0 bases and J by 2 bases, with 14 bases between the two germline ends. In germline, CDR1 is MNHEY, CDR2 SVGEGT. The CDR3 has 17 amino acids.

In this sample, this clone turned up once. The chain links TRBV4-2 to TRBJ1-5; tentative D call: TRBD1 (5 bases). The ends were cut back, 0 bases at V and 6 bases at J, with 9 bases in the middle. The CDR3 runs to 14 residues. In germline, CDR1 is LGHNA, CDR2 YNFKEQ. The CDR3 loop is CASSQDRGAQPQHF. CDR3 bases: TGTGCCAGCAGCCAAGACAGAGGGGCTCAGCCCCAGCATTTT.